The clone carrying this T cell receptor (beta chain) was picked up many times. Amplification of TCR beta CDR3 regions was performed using RNA transcripts as template. First-round RT-PCR targeting the TCR CDR3 was performed with the HTBI primer set. TCRdb itself ran the multiplex PCR reads through MiXCR, one entry per CDR3 protein. The table has a few hundred thousand distinct CDR3 sequences, roughly 14% seen once. Aged 18 to 65, the patients had hyperthyroidism that was newly diagnosed and had lasted under 2 months. Those patients with uncontrolled infection, other autoimmune disease, pregnancy or lactation were excluded. This CDR3 region has 15 residues. Germline V gives CDR1 MNHNS, CDR2 SASEGT. The J segment lost 5 bases and the V segment lost 5 bases, leaving 4 bases of the junction unmatched. The data were obtained in a study of T cells in Graves' hyperthyroidism and ophthalmopathy.

Material: blood. The TCR comes from a woman aged 18-35 years with Graves' hyperthyroidism that later progressed to Graves' ophthalmopathy. This chain links TRBV6-1 with TRBJ2-1; 12 bases fit TRBD2. CDR3 nucleotide sequence: TGTGCCAGCAGTCCCCGACTAGCGGGAGACAATGAGCAGTTCTTC. This translates into CASSPRLAGDNEQFF.